The 23 T cell receptor beta chains given below trace back to one sample, sequenced in a study of blood T cell repertoires in COVID-19. TCRdb's copy holds only in-frame clones and misses some; the assay was immunoSEQ multiplex PCR. Seen here are 150,000 to 200,000 clones, 80% to 90% observed once, and the top ten hold roughly 3.3%. Input material: peripheral blood. The receptors shown here come from a man between 18 and 29 years old with active or convalescent COVID-19.

The rearrangement uses TRBV6-5 and TRBJ2-1, with 10 bases lining up with TRBD2. Trimming cost V 6 bases and J 9 bases; bases outside gene matches: 8. Germline assignment: CDR1 MNHEY and CDR2 SVGAGI. The length of the CDR3 is 14 residues. The CDR3 region has the DNA TGTGCCAGCAGCGGACTAGCGGCAAGGGGTGAGCAGTTCTTC. It encodes CASSGLAARGEQFF.

The J gene is TRBJ1-4, the V gene TRBV12-5; 11 nucleotides match TRBD1. Germline V lookup: CDR1 LGHNT, CDR2 FRNRAP. Trimming cost V 6 bases and J 7 bases; bases outside gene matches: 4. This CDR3 region has 14 residues. CDR3 amino acids: CASGPGQGGEKLFF. CDR3 DNA sequence: TGTGCTAGTGGACCGGGACAGGGGGGTGAAAAACTGTTTTTT.

This chain uses TRBV6-5 with TRBJ1-1; D not certain. The germline gives CDR1 MNHEY, CDR2 SVGAGI. The CDR3 length is 13 residues. The V and J ends lost 7 bases and 1 base respectively, with 10 bases between them. The CDR3 sequence: CASTLPGNTEAFF. The CDR3 nucleotides are TGTGCCAGCACCCTACCTGGGAACACTGAAGCTTTCTTT.

The rearrangement links TRBV2 to TRBJ2-2; 10 bases align to TRBD1. V gave up 6 bases and J gave up 8 bases; unmatched junction bases: 12. CDR3 length: 16 amino acids. Germline V CDR1 and CDR2: SNHLY, FYNNEI. The CDR3 region is CASSGPLTGGLGELFF. The CDR3 nucleotides are TGTGCCAGCAGCGGACCGTTGACAGGGGGCTTGGGGGAGCTGTTTTTT.

The chain carries TRBV25-1 and TRBJ1-2, with D possibly TRBD1 on 5 matching bases. The CDR3 runs to 13 residues. The V and J ends lost 10 bases and 0 bases respectively, with 12 bases between them. Per germline, CDR1 MGHDK and CDR2 SYGVNS. CDR3 nucleotides: TGTGCCACCCAGCGGGACTCTAACTATGGCTACACCTTC. It codes for CATQRDSNYGYTF.

The chain employs TRBV4-3 and TRBJ1-4, with 7 bases that match TRBD1. V dropped 3 bases and J dropped 8; count of bases not matched to a gene: 6. This CDR3 region has 14 residues. Looked up from germline, CDR1 is LGHNA and CDR2 is YSLEER. The DNA of the CDR3 is TGCGCCAGCAGCCAGAGGGGGCTCGAGGAAAAACTGTTTTTT. This codes for CASSQRGLEEKLFF.

The chain recombines TRBV5-1 with TRBJ2-2; 9 bases match TRBD2. The CDR3 totals 16 residues. Germline CDR1 is SGHRS and CDR2 is YFSETQ. The V gene end was trimmed by 0 bases and the J gene end by 3 bases; junction bases not matched to a gene: 3. In DNA form, the CDR3 reads TGCGCCAGCAGCTTGGGGTTAGCGGGGGACACCGGGGAGCTGTTTTTT. As protein: CASSLGLAGDTGELFF.

This sequence joins TRBV29-1 and TRBJ1-2; D is unresolved. The CDR3 consists of 11 residues. V was trimmed by 8 bases and J by 4 bases, leaving 11 bases between them. Germline V CDR1 and CDR2: SQVTM, ANQGSEA. This CDR3 reads CSILLGYGYTF. CDR3 nucleotides: TGCAGCATACTTCTAGGCTATGGCTACACCTTC.

The gene calls are TRBV7-2 and TRBJ1-3, with D possibly matching TRBD1 (5 bases). Germline loops: CDR1 SGHTA, CDR2 FQGNSA. V lost 2 bases and J lost 2, with 13 bases in between. This CDR3 has 16 amino acids. In nucleotides, the CDR3 is TGTGCCAGCAGCTTATTCGGTCCAGGGACTGGAAACACCATATATTTT. This translates into CASSLFGPGTGNTIYF.

The rearrangement joins TRBV27 to TRBJ1-1, with unresolved D. Germline CDR1 is MNHEY and CDR2 is SMNVEV (reference sequence). This CDR3 spans 13 amino acids. The V end was cut by 5 bases, the J end by 3 bases, with 10 bases between. DNA for the CDR3: TGTGCCAGCAGTATGCGGGGATACACTGAAGCTTTCTTT. Its translation is CASSMRGYTEAFF.

The chain combines TRBV6-1 with TRBJ1-5; no firm D call. The V end lost 4 bases, the J end lost 16 bases, and 14 bases lay between the germline ends. CDR1 is MNHNS, CDR2 SASEGT, per germline. This CDR3 has 11 amino acids. The DNA for the CDR3 is TGTGCCAGCAGTGGACCTAGAAAACGCCATTTT. The encoded protein is CASSGPRKRHF.

CDR3: CASSLDRAANQPQHF. CDR3 sequence (DNA): TGTGCCAGCAGTCTCGACAGGGCCGCCAATCAGCCCCAGCATTTT. The rearrangement joins TRBV6-5 to TRBJ1-5, with 7 bases matching TRBD1. The V and J ends lost 5 bases and 3 bases, in that order; junction bases with no gene match: 7. Germline CDR1 and CDR2: MNHEY and SVGAGI. The CDR3 extends over 15 amino acids.

The V and J genes are TRBV27 and TRBJ1-6; TRBD1 aligns across 7 bases. J lost 6 bases, V lost 6 bases, and 8 bases had no gene match. This CDR3 region has 15 residues. Germline V lookup: CDR1 MNHEY, CDR2 SMNVEV (reference sequence). The CDR3 coding sequence is TGTGCCAGCAGAAAGACAGGGCAAGTTAATTCACCCCTCCACTTT. Encoded protein: CASRKTGQVNSPLHF.

The V call is TRBV19, the J call TRBJ2-5; 7 nucleotides line up with TRBD2. The V and J ends lost 1 base and 7 bases, in that order; junction bases with no gene match: 9. This CDR3 spans 15 amino acids. Germline values: CDR1 LNHDA, CDR2 SQIVND (reference sequence). The CDR3 here is CASSIVRAGYVTQYF. DNA of the CDR3: TGTGCCAGTAGTATAGTTCGAGCGGGATATGTGACCCAGTACTTC.

The chain has TRBV2 and TRBJ1-5, with 9 bases aligning to TRBD1. Germline CDR1 SNHLY, CDR2 FYNNEI. Losses at the gene ends were 6 bases for V and 2 bases for J; bases not matched to a gene: 8. The CDR3 runs to 16 residues. The CDR3 spells CASREGTGLGNQPQHF. The CDR3 DNA reads TGTGCCAGCAGGGAGGGGACAGGGTTGGGCAATCAGCCCCAGCATTTT.

CDR3 residues: CASSELAAGDTGDTQYF. The CDR3 DNA reads TGTGCCAGCAGTGAACTGGCCGCGGGGGACACAGGGGATACGCAGTATTTT. This chain uses TRBV25-1 with TRBJ2-3; perhaps TRBD2 as D (7 bases). Germline V gives CDR1 MGHDK, CDR2 SYGVNS. V was trimmed by 2 bases and J by 6 bases, leaving 21 bases between them. There are 17 residues in the CDR3. The whole variable domain, filled in from reference TRBV25-1 and TRBJ2-3, reads EADIYQTPRYLVIGTGKKITLECSQTMGHDKMYWYQQDPGMELHLIHYSYGVNSTEKGDLSSESTVSRIRTEHFPLTLESARPSHTSQYLCASSELAAGDTGDTQYFGPGTRLTVL.

The chain employs TRBV7-8 and TRBJ2-3; 10 bases map to TRBD2. Per the germline V gene, CDR1 is SGHVS and CDR2 is FQNEAQ. This CDR3 comprises 15 residues. Losses at the gene ends were 5 bases for V and 1 base for J; bases not matched to a gene: 3. The CDR3 protein is CASSQLAGRTDTQYF. As DNA, the CDR3 is TGTGCCAGCAGCCAACTAGCGGGACGCACAGATACGCAGTATTTT.

V usage is TRBV7-9 and J usage is TRBJ2-1; a weak D match, TRBD1 (5 bases). CDR1 SEHNR and CDR2 FQNEAQ come from the germline V gene (reference sequence). The CDR3 is 15 residues long. Trimming stripped 5 bases from V and 1 base from J, with 12 bases between. The CDR3 region has the DNA TGTGCCAGCAGCGCCGACTCAGGGTCCTACAATGAGCAGTTCTTC. Protein product: CASSADSGSYNEQFF.

The chain combines TRBV6-6 with TRBJ2-4; the D gene is possibly TRBD1 (5 bases). CDR3 length: 15 residues. CDR1 and CDR2 from the germline V gene are MNHNY and SVGAGI (reference sequence). Between the trimmed V and J ends, which lost 2 bases and 7 bases, there was a span of 15 bases. CDR3 sequence: CASSYNPPGYNIQYF. The CDR3 DNA reads as TGTGCCAGCAGTTACAACCCCCCAGGGTACAACATTCAGTACTTC.

The chain joins TRBV28 to TRBJ2-1; 7 nucleotides line up with TRBD2. Germline values: CDR1 MDHEN, CDR2 SYDVKM. There are 18 residues in the CDR3. Trimming cost V 6 bases and J 7 bases; bases outside gene matches: 21. The CDR3 spells CASSIMWAGGGGKNEQFF. The CDR3 nucleotides read TGTGCCAGCAGCATTATGTGGGCTGGCGGGGGTGGCAAAAATGAGCAGTTCTTC.

The chain recombines TRBV2 with TRBJ2-1; D remains unclear. CDR3 length: 14 residues. V dropped 7 bases and J dropped 2 bases, with 12 bases sitting between them. CDR1 is SNHLY, CDR2 FYNNEI, per germline. The CDR3 loop is CASIPDNPYNEQFF. CDR3 coding DNA: TGTGCCAGCATCCCCGACAACCCCTACAATGAGCAGTTCTTC.

The rearrangement joins TRBV15 to TRBJ2-5; 7 positions match TRBD1. Germline assignment: CDR1 LNHNV and CDR2 YYDKDF (reference sequence). This CDR3 region has 13 residues. V was clipped by 4 bases and J by 5 bases; unmatched bases: 4. Here the CDR3 DNA reads TGTGCCACCAGCAACAGGGGCGCGGAGACCCAGTACTTC. It yields the protein CATSNRGAETQYF.

The rearrangement links TRBV18 to TRBJ2-6; 9 bases fit TRBD1. The V and J ends lost 6 bases and 4 bases, in that order; junction bases with no gene match: 4. CDR3 length equals 15 residues. CDR1 and CDR2 (germline): KGHSH, LQKENI. CDR3 protein: CASSHRGLGANVLTF. For the CDR3, the DNA is TGTGCCAGCTCCCACAGGGGGCTCGGGGCCAACGTCCTGACTTTC.